Listed here is a single TCR beta chain. What it recognizes is unknown. These data originate in a study of T cell responses to AZD1222 COVID-19 vaccine. The CDR3 contains 15 residues. Per the germline V gene, CDR1 is SGDLS and CDR2 is YYNGEE. V shed 1 base and J 5 bases; nucleotides not matched to a gene: 5. Sequencing was performed with immunoSEQ multiplex PCR; in TCRdb, only in-frame clones are kept and a portion is missing. The profile covers approximately 20,000 clones, with around 82% appearing a single time and around 40% taken by the ten largest. Study findings and constraints: With dominance at 160-218 and 743-854, vaccine-associated CD4 TCRs spanned spike. Spike-specific TCR depth and breadth grew after two AZD1222 doses.

The chain uses TRBV9 and TRBJ1-3; 8 bases align to TRBD1. This material consisted of peripheral blood, taken on day 0 of AZD1222 vaccination. The TCR sequence derives from an adult in good health. The CDR3 coding sequence is TGTGCCAGCAGCGTATCAGGGGACAGGAGAAACACCATATATTTT. Its protein is CASSVSGDRRNTIYF.